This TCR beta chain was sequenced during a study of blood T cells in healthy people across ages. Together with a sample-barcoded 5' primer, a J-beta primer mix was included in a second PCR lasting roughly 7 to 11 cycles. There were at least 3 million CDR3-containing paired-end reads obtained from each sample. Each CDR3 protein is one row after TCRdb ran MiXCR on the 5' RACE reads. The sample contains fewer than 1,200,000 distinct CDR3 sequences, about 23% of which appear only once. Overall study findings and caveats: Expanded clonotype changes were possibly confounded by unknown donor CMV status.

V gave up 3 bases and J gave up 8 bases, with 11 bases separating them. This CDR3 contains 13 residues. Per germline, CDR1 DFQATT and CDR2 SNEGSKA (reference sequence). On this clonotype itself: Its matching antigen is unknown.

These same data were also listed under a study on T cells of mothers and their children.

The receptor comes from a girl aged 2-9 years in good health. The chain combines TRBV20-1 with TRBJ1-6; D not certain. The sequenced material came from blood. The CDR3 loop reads CSARDGSYSPLHF. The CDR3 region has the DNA TGCAGTGCTAGGGACGGATCCTATTCACCCCTCCACTTT.